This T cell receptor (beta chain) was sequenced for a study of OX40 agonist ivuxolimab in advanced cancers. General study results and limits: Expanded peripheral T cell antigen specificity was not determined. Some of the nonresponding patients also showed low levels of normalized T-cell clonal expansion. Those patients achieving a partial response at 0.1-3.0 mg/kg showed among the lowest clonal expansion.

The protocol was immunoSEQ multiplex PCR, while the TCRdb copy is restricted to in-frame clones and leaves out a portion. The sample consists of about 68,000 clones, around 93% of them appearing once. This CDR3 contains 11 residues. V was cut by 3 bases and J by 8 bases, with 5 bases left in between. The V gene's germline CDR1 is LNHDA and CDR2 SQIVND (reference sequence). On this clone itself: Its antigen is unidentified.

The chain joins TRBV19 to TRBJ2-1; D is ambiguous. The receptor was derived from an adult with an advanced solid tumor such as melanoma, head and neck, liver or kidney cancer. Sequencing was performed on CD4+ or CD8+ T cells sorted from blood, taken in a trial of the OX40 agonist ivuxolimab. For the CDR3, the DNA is TGTGCCAGTAGTATTCGCGATGAGCAGTTCTTC. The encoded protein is CASSIRDEQFF.